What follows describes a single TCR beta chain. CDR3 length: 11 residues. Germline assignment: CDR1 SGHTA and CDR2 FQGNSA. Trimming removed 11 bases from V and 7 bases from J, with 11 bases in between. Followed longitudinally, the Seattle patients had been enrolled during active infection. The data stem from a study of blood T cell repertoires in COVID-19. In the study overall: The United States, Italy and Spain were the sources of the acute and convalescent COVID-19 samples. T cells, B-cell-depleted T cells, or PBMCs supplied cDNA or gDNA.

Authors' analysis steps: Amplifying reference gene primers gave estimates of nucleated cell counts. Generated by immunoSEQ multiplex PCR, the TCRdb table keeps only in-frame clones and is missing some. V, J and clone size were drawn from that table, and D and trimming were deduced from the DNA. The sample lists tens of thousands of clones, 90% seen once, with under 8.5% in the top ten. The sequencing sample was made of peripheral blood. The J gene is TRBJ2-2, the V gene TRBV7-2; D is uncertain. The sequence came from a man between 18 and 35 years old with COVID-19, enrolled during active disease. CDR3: CADEPRGELFF. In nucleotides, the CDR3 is TGTGCCGATGAACCGCGCGGGGAGCTGTTTTTT.